This is a list of T cell receptor beta chains from one sample in a study of cytomegalovirus exposure and HLA in healthy donors. Data came from immunoSEQ multiplex PCR; TCRdb stores just in-frame clones and leaves some out. In the table there are tens of thousands of clones, just under 70% of which are singletons. The sequencing input was PBMCs. These receptors all come from a woman in her forties or fifties in good health and CMV-seropositive. The CDR3 runs from the conserved cysteine through the conserved F or W. Fields, in order: CDR3 protein, CDR3 DNA, D gene, J gene, clone size, V gene. A D gene is named only where the DNA matches it firmly. Size tells how often a clone was seen (once, few, many) or the class of an expanded clone, and some rows leave it out.

CASSIPGQVLGGYTF TGTGCCAGTAGTATACCGGGACAGGTTCTTGGTGGCTACACCTTC TRBD1 TRBJ1-2 NA TRBV19
CASSLAGRAVF TGTGCCAGCAGCTTAGCAGGGCGGGCGGTCTTC NA TRBJ2-1 NA TRBV7-9
CASRHVHQSGNTIYF TGTGCCAGCAGGCATGTGCATCAGTCTGGAAACACCATATATTTT NA TRBJ1-3 NA TRBV6-1
CASSLVGGQNSYNEQFF TGTGCCAGCAGCTTAGTTGGAGGGCAGAACTCCTACAATGAGCAGTTCTTC NA TRBJ2-1 NA TRBV7-6
CASSLQGYTEAFF TGTGCCAGCAGCTTACAGGGTTACACTGAAGCTTTCTTT NA TRBJ1-1 NA TRBV9
CASRGTAGNEKLFF TGTGCCAGCCGAGGGACAGCCGGTAATGAAAAACTGTTTTTT TRBD1 TRBJ1-4 NA TRBV28
CASSTSGQENNEQFF TGTGCCAGCTCAACCTCGGGACAGGAGAACAATGAGCAGTTCTTC TRBD1 TRBJ2-1 few TRBV18
CASSPGLAGNNEQFF TGTGCCAGCAGCCCGGGACTAGCGGGTAACAATGAGCAGTTCTTC TRBD2 TRBJ2-1 NA TRBV11-2
CASSPTGSGNQPQHF TGTGCCAGCTCACCAACAGGATCAGGCAATCAGCCCCAGCATTTT NA TRBJ1-5 NA TRBV18
CASRTGRFSGNTIYF TGTGCCAGCAGGACAGGGCGATTCTCTGGAAACACCATATATTTT TRBD1 TRBJ1-3 NA TRBV2
CAWSVKGVGTEAFF TGTGCCTGGAGTGTTAAGGGGGTAGGGACTGAAGCTTTCTTT NA TRBJ1-1 NA TRBV30
CSSSSGTSGSEQYF TGTTCCAGCAGCTCAGGGACTAGCGGGAGTGAGCAGTACTTC TRBD2 TRBJ2-7 NA TRBV7-9